The source of this T cell receptor (beta chain) is a study of Ad26.COV2.S vaccination and SARS-CoV-2 variants. Study-level background: A COV1001 Ad26.COV2.S trial-arm participant provided the sample. Recipients of Ad26.COV2.S got it intramuscularly, once or twice 56 days apart. Overall study results and limits: Among vaccine recipients, spike-specific TCR breadth exceeded that of placebo recipients.

The assay was immunoSEQ multiplex PCR, and TCRdb's table has in-frame clones only and misses some. The sample shows roughly 300,000 clones, around 89% of them seen only once. From germline, CDR1 is SGHKS and CDR2 YYEKEE (reference sequence). Germline trimming cut 1 base from V and 3 bases from J; bases unmatched to any gene: 3. The CDR3 loop spans 15 amino acids. Notes on this clone: What it binds is not known.

Documented treatment: roughly 18 received Ad26.COV2.S at low or high dose, single or two shots; 5 received placebo; per-sample allocation not given. Sampling was performed 63 days after the first vaccine or placebo injection. What was given as vaccine was an Ad26 vector encoding Wuhan-strain SARS-CoV-2 spike. Here the sequenced sample was peripheral blood, taken in a trial of Ad26.COV2.S vaccine versus placebo. The V gene is TRBV5-5, the J gene TRBJ2-2, with TRBD2 matching 7 bases. This clonotype was sampled from a person aged 18-65 years who received the Ad26.COV2.S COVID-19 vaccine or a placebo. The CDR3, as DNA: TGTGCCAGCAGCTTGACGGGGGGTTACACCGGGGAGCTGTTTTTT. Its protein product is CASSLTGGYTGELFF.